The 2 T cell receptor beta chains listed next were all sequenced from one sample in a study of CD8 T cells in ankylosing spondylitis. Findings and limits, study-wide: In ankylosing spondylitis blood, a motif of seven to nine highly homologous TCR beta variants appeared characteristic.

One entry per CDR3 protein, called by TCRdb with MiXCR from the 5' RACE reads. The table records fewer than 550,000 distinct CDR3 sequences, under 5.5% of them present only once. These TCRs' antigens remain unknown. The sample was blood, either unsorted or a sorted T cell fraction (not recorded which). These receptors all stem from a male donor with ankylosing spondylitis.

The sample holds a few counts of this clonotype. This rearrangement joins TRBV12-3 or TRBV12-4 to TRBJ2-1, with TRBD1 identical over 11 bases. V lost 4 bases and J lost 9; bases outside the gene matches: 5. This CDR3 is built from 14 residues. The CDR3 DNA sequence: TGTGCCAGCAGTTCCGGACAGGGGGCTATTGAGCAGTTCTTC. It codes for CASSSGQGAIEQFF.

This clonotype was recorded many times. J is TRBJ2-7 and V is TRBV11-2; no clear D. V lost 2 bases to trimming and J lost 5 bases, with 10 bases between them. CDR3 length: 13 amino acids. Germline loops: CDR1 SGHAT, CDR2 FQNNGV. DNA for the CDR3: TGTGCCAGCAGCTTATCGGGTTGGGACGAGCAGTACTTC. It yields the protein CASSLSGWDEQYF.